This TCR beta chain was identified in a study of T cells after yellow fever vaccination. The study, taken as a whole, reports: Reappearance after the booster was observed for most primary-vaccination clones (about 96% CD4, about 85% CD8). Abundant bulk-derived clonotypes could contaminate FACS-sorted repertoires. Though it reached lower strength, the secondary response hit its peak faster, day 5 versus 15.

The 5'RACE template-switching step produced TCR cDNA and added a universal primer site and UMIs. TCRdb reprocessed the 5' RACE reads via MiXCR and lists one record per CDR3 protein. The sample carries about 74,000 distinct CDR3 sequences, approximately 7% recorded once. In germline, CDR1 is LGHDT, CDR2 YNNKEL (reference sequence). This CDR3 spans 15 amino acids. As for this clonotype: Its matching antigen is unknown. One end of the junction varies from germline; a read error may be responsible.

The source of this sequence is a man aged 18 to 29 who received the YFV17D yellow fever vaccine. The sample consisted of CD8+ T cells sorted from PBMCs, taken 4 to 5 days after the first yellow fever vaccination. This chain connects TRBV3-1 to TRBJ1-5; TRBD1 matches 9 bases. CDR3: CACSHRQGVDQPQHF. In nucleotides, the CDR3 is TGTGCCTGCAGCCATAGACAGGGGGTCGATCAGCCCCAGCATTTT.